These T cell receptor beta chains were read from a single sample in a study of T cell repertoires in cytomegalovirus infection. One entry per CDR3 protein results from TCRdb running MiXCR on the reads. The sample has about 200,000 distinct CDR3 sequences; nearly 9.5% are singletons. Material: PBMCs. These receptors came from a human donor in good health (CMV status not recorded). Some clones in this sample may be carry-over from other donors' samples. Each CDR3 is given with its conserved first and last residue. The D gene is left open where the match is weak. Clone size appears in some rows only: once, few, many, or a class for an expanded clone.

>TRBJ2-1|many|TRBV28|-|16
TGTGCCAGCAGTTTATCAAAGGGTGGGTCCTACAATGAGCAGTTCTTC
CASSLSKGGSYNEQFF
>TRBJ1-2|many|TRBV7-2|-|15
TGTGCCAGCAGCCCCACGGGACAAGGGAACTATGGCTACACCTTC
CASSPTGQGNYGYTF
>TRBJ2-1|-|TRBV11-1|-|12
TGTGCCAGCAGCTTATACCACAATGAGCAGTTCTTC
CASSLYHNEQFF
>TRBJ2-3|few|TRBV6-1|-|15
TGTGCCAGCAGAATACGGATCCTTGGCACAGATACGCAGTATTTT
CASRIRILGTDTQYF
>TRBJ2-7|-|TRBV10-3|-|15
TGTGCCATCAGTCTGATCGGGGGCGCGGAGTACGAGCAGTACTTC
CAISLIGGAEYEQYF
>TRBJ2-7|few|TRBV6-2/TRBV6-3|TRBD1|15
TGTGCCAGCAGTTTCGACTCCGGGACAGGGTTTGAGCAGTACTTC
CASSFDSGTGFEQYF
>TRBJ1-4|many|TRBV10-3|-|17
TGTGCCATCAGTGAGTCGCCCCGGACAGAGAGGGACGAAAAACTGTTTTTT
CAISESPRTERDEKLFF
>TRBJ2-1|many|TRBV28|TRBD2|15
TGTGCCAGCAGTTTAGGACTAGAGAGGGGCAATGAGCAGTTCTTC
CASSLGLERGNEQFF
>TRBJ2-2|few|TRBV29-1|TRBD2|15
TGCAGCGTTAGAAGGCCTAGCGGTAACACCGGGGAGCTGTTTTTT
CSVRRPSGNTGELFF
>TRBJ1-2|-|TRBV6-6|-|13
TGTGCCAGCTCTTGGACCGCTAACTATGGCTACACCTTC
CASSWTANYGYTF
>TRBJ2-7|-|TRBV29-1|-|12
TGCAGCGCCCCAGGTGACTCGGGCGAGCAGTACTTC
CSAPGDSGEQYF
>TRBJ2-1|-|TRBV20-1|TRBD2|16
TGCAGTGCTCCCCCCCTAGCGGGAGCTTCCTACAATGAGCAGTTCTTC
CSAPPLAGASYNEQFF
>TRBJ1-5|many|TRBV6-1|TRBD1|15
TGTGCCAGCAGGGGCACAGGGGTAAATTATCAGCCCCAGCATTTT
CASRGTGVNYQPQHF
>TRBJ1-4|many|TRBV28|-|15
TGTGCCAGCAGACGACCATTTGCAACTAATGAAAAACTGTTTTTT
CASRRPFATNEKLFF
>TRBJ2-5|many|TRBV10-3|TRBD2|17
TGTGCCATCAGTGAAAGGAAACGGGAGGGCCGGCGGGAGACCCAGTACTTC
CAISERKREGRRETQYF
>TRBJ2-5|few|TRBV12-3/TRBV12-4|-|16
TGTGCCAGCAGTTTCGACACGCCGGGGGCCCAAGAGACCCAGTACTTC
CASSFDTPGAQETQYF
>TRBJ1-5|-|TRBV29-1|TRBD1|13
TGCAGCGTTGGACAGGGGAGGAATCAGCCCCAGCATTTT
CSVGQGRNQPQHF